The 9 T cell receptor beta chains below were found in one sample sequenced in a study of shared clonotypes between healthy human individuals. Clones were read by immunoSEQ multiplex PCR, and TCRdb kept only the in-frame ones, dropping some. The sample lists 90,000 to 120,000 clones, 65% to 75% occurring once. Sequencing input: memory CD8+ T cells sorted from blood. Subset noted: CD45RO+ cells pooled with CCR7-negative TemRA cells. These receptor sequences come from a woman under 40 in good health.

This clone was seen repeatedly, ten times or more. V usage is TRBV5-4 and J usage is TRBJ1-3, with 8 bases identical to TRBD1. Germline V CDR1 and CDR2: SGHNT, YYREEE (reference sequence). The length of the CDR3 is 17 residues. Germline trimming cut 4 bases from V and 2 bases from J; bases unmatched to any gene: 11. The CDR3 nucleotides are TGTGCCAGCAGCACCCTCCAGGGGGCTACTACTGGAAACACCATATATTTT. Encoded protein: CASSTLQGATTGNTIYF.

The chain is built from TRBV28 and TRBJ2-7; D ambiguous. Trimming removed 2 bases from V and 7 bases from J, with 15 bases in between. Germline CDR1 MDHEN, CDR2 SYDVKM. The CDR3 spans 14 residues. The CDR3 nucleotides are TGTGCCAGCAGTTTAGTTTCCCTGGCCTGGGAGCAGTACTTC. It is translated as CASSLVSLAWEQYF.

Worth noting for this clone: Other DNA sequences from this sample encode an identical CDR3 as well. The genes are TRBV28 and TRBJ2-1; D not certain. The V end was cut by 2 bases, the J end by 4 bases, with 6 bases between. Per germline, CDR1 MDHEN and CDR2 SYDVKM. This CDR3 spans 13 amino acids. The CDR3 here is CASSLGRYNEQFF. CDR3 sequence (DNA): TGTGCCAGCAGTTTAGGTCGGTACAATGAGCAGTTCTTC.

The J gene is TRBJ1-1, the V gene TRBV15; D uncertain. Germline CDR1 LNHNV, CDR2 YYDKDF (reference sequence). V was shortened by 3 bases and J by 6 bases, with 8 bases between the two germline ends. The CDR3 is made up of 12 amino acids. This chain's CDR3 is CATSSLKAEAFF. In DNA form, the CDR3 reads TGTGCCACCAGCAGCCTAAAGGCTGAAGCTTTCTTT.

This clone was detected once. V is TRBV28 and J is TRBJ2-1, with 9 positions matching TRBD1. With 3 bases clipped from V and 0 bases from J, the junction kept 0 bases outside the gene matches. This CDR3 spans 15 amino acids. Germline CDR1 and CDR2: MDHEN and SYDVKM. The DNA of the CDR3 is TGTGCCAGCAGTTTGACAGGGGGCTCCTACAATGAGCAGTTCTTC. Amino acid sequence: CASSLTGGSYNEQFF.

CDR3 residues: CASSEEGSYNEQFF. The CDR3 region has the DNA TGTGCCAGCAGTGAAGAGGGATCCTACAATGAGCAGTTCTTC. V and J are TRBV2 and TRBJ2-1; D is unresolved. Germline V gene lookup returns CDR1 SNHLY and CDR2 FYNNEI. This CDR3 region has 14 residues. V lost 1 base and J 1 base, leaving 5 bases between the germline ends.

The chain uses TRBV5-1 and TRBJ2-2; TRBD1 aligns across 7 bases. CDR3 length equals 15 residues. CDR1 and CDR2 (germline): SGHRS, YFSETQ. The junction had 4 bases not matched to a gene; V was cut back by 3 bases and J by 2 bases. The CDR3 bases are TGCGCCAGCAGCTCGGGACAGACTAACACCGGGGAGCTGTTTTTT. Amino acids: CASSSGQTNTGELFF. Complete variable domain (other parts from reference TRBV5-1 and TRBJ2-2): KAGVTQTPRYLIKTRGQQVTLSCSPISGHRSVSWYQQTPGQGLQFLFEYFSETQRNKGNFPGRFSGRQFSNSRSEMNVSTLELGDSALYLCASSSGQTNTGELFFGEGSRLTVL.

V gene TRBV9 combines with J gene TRBJ1-1; maybe TRBD1 (5 bases). V lost 1 base to trimming and J lost 5 bases, with 12 bases between them. CDR1 is SGDLS and CDR2 is YYNGEE in the germline V gene. This CDR3 has 14 residues. The DNA of the CDR3 is TGTGCCAGCAGCGTATCAGGGAGTGGGACTGAAGCTTTCTTT. Translation gives CASSVSGSGTEAFF.

The CDR3 DNA is TGTGCCAGCAGCTTGGGGACAGTTTTTCCCGAAACCGGGGAGCTGTTTTTT. As protein: CASSLGTVFPETGELFF. The V and J genes are TRBV7-9 and TRBJ2-2, with 7 positions matching TRBD1. With V trimmed by 3 bases and J by 5 bases, 12 bases remained unmatched. Looked up from germline, CDR1 is SEHNR and CDR2 is FQNEAQ (reference sequence). The CDR3 loop spans 17 amino acids.